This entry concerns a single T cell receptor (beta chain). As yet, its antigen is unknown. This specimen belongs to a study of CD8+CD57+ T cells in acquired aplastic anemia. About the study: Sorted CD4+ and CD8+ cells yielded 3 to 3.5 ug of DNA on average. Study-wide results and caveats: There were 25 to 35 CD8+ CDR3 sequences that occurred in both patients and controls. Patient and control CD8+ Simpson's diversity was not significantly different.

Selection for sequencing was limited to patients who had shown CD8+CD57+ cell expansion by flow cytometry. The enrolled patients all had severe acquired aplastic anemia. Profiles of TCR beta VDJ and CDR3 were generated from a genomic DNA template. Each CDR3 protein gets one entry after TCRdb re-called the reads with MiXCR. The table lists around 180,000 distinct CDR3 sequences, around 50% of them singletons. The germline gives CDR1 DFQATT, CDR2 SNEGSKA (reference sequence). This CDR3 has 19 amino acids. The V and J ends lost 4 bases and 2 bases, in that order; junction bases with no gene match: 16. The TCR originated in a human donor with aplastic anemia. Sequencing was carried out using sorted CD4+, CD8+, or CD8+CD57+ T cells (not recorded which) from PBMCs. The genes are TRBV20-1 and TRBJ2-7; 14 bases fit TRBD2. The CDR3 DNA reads TGCAGTGCTACCCGACATACCGGGACTAGCGGGAGCGGGGCCTACGAGCAGTACTTC. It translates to CSATRHTGTSGSGAYEQYF.